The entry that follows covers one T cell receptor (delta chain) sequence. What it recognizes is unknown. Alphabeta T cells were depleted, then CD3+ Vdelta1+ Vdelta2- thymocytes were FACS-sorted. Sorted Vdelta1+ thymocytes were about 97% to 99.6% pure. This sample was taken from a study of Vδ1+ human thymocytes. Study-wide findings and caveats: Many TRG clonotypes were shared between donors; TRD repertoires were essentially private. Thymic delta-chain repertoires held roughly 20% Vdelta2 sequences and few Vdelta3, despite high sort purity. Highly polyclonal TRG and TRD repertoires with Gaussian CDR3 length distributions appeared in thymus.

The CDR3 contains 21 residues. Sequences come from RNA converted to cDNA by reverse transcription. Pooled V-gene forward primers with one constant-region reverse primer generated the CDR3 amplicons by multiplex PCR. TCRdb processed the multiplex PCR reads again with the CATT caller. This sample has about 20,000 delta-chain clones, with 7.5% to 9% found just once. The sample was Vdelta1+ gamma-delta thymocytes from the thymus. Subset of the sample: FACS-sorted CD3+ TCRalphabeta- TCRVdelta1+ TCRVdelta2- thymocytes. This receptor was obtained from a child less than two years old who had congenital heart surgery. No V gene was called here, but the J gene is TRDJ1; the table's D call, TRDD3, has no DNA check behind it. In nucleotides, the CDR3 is TGTGCTCTTGGGGAACGTCCTTCCCCCCGGGGACTATTAAAGGACACCGATAAACTCATCTTT. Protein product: CALGERPSPRGLLKDTDKLIF.